This T cell receptor (beta chain) was sequenced in a study of T-cell reconstitution after alpha-beta-depleted transplantation in children. Remarks on this clonotype: The antigen is undetermined.

Library preparation (for TCRbeta) was performed with unique molecular identifiers. Via MiXCR, TCRdb re-called the PCR reads, giving one row per CDR3 protein. Of around 300,000 distinct CDR3 sequences in the sample, approximately 23% were seen once. Regarding the study as a whole: In some patients, recipient T cells and intrathymic progenitors surviving conditioning explained high day-60 diversity. Several hundred expanded graft clones reportedly supplied alpha-beta T cells about two months after transplant. T-cell numbers and diversity, one year after transplant, stemmed largely from T cells that were newly produced.

Trimming removed 5 bases at V and 2 bases at J, with 14 bases between. Germline V CDR1 and CDR2: SGHDT, YYEEEE. This CDR3 is built from 15 residues. This clonotype was sampled from a male patient younger than 18 who had a stem cell transplant for acute lymphoblastic leukemia, so the T cells may come from the graft donor. The rearrangement uses TRBV5-6 and TRBJ1-5; TRBD1 might be the D (6 bases). The sample here was PBMCs, mostly from graft donor cells, taken 180 days after TCRalphabeta/CD19-depleted stem cell transplant. The CDR3 region is CASSLKGGGNQPQHF. The CDR3 DNA reads TGTGCCAGCAGTTTAAAGGGGGGGGGCAATCAGCCCCAGCATTTT.